The clone carrying this TCR beta chain has more than one count but fewer than ten. The source of the sample is a study of identical twins. TCRdb redid the calling of the 5' RACE reads with MiXCR, one entry per CDR3 protein. Among some 900,000 distinct CDR3 sequences listed, roughly an eighth were seen once. The length of the CDR3 is 16 residues. CDR1 is DFQATT and CDR2 is SNEGSKA in the germline V gene (reference sequence). These same records also appear under a second study, on yellow fever vaccine responses in identical twins.

This sequence joins TRBV20-1 and TRBJ2-1; 15 nucleotides agree with TRBD2. The receptor comes from a woman between 18 and 29 years old in good health. Sequenced input: PBMCs. CDR3 sequence (DNA): TGCGGCGGACTAGCGGGGGGGCTCCCCTCCTACAATGAGCAGTTCTTC. Translating gives CGGLAGGLPSYNEQFF.